Listed here is a single T cell receptor (beta chain). iRepertoire HTBI primers and Arm-PCR of CDR3 regions built TCR beta libraries. TCRdb reanalysed the multiplex PCR reads using MiXCR and keeps one entry per CDR3 protein. The table has 400,000 to 500,000 distinct CDR3 sequences, less than 25% seen once. The time point here: persistent/refractory GD, antithyroid drugs over 5 years with positive TRAb. Isolated PBMC RNA provided the starting material for the TCR library. These data originate in a study of regulatory T cells in long-lasting Graves disease. The material was peripheral blood mononuclear cells (PBMCs), obtained when the disease was refractory, from a patient treated with antithyroid drugs. This receptor was identified in a female donor with Graves disease.

CDR3 bases: TGCAGTGCTAGCGTATCAACAGTCAACTATGGCTACACCTTC. Protein product: CSASVSTVNYGYTF. The chain is built from TRBV20-1 and TRBJ1-2; D is unclear. Germline V gene data show CDR1 as DFQATT and CDR2 as SNEGSKA (reference sequence). V was cut by 3 bases and J by 2 bases, with 13 bases left in between. CDR3 length equals 14 residues.